This TCR beta chain stems from a study of OX40 agonist ivuxolimab in advanced cancers. About the study as a whole: Ivuxolimab was a fully human IgG2 agonistic monoclonal antibody targeting the costimulatory receptor OX40 (CD134). Peripheral TCRbeta sequencing aimed to test whether ivuxolimab altered TCR sequence diversity and caused clonal T-cell expansion. Of the approximately 50 patients in dose escalation, around 19 had hepatocellular carcinoma, roughly 15 had melanoma, 9 had renal cell carcinoma and 9 had head and neck cancer. Intravenous ivuxolimab was administered to patients every 2 weeks at six dose levels: 0.01, 0.1, 0.3, 1.5, 3 and 10 mg/kg. The paper describes the monotherapy dose-escalation part (N = 52 patients) of the phase I trial of ivuxolimab. In the dose-escalation cohort, 82.7% of patients were male, and the mean age was approximately 60 years, with a range of roughly 20 to 85. Patients were allowed to have had prior anti-PD-1, anti-PD-L1 or anti-CTLA-4 therapy, and 40% of the dose-escalation patients had previously received checkpoint inhibitors. Three dose-escalation patients achieved partial responses, one with hepatocellular carcinoma and two with cutaneous melanoma. The paper's findings and limits, for the study overall: The antigen specificity of the peripheral T cells that underwent clonal expansion was not determined. After ivuxolimab, more expanded clones were found on average in CD8+ T cells than in CD4+ T cells. Clonal expansion of both CD4+ and CD8+ blood T cells was observed from baseline to week 6 at doses 0.1 to 3.0 mg/kg. Partial responders in the 0.1-3.0 mg/kg groups had among the lowest normalized peripheral clonal expansion, especially among CD8+ T cells. Low levels of normalized T-cell clonal expansion were also seen in some patients who did not respond.

Patients with a history of autoimmune disease or receiving systemic immunosuppression were excluded from the trial. In every dose cohort, peripheral blood was drawn for TCR sequencing at baseline, cycle 4 day 1, and cycle 7 day 1. Samples came from an open-label, multicenter, first-in-human phase I dose-escalation trial of ivuxolimab. Adults with locally advanced or metastatic melanoma, renal cell carcinoma, hepatocellular carcinoma or head and neck squamous cell carcinoma were enrolled in the trial. Before TCR sequencing, CD4+ T cells and CD8+ T cells from peripheral blood were sorted into separate populations. This clone was seen a single time. This receptor's antigen is unknown. Within one base of it there is no much larger clone, and no base qualities were kept. For sequencing of the TCRbeta CDR3 region, genomic DNA was extracted from the sorted cells. The immunoSEQ Assay was used to sequence the TCRbeta CDR3 regions. TCRdb stores this immuneACCESS table with in-frame sequences only. Part of the clones is absent; in the studies checked, under half of the shortfall reflects unresolved V genes, and no reason is known for the rest. The sample table shows about 78,000 clones, and 85% to 95% are seen once. Roughly 2.8% of the sample lies in the top ten.

From its cysteine to its phenylalanine, the CDR3 spans 15 amino acids. The entry retains the CDR3 DNA only, 45 bases that are in frame from base 1. V is clipped by 5 bases and J by 2 bases, and the sequence between their germline boundaries is 14 bases long. The germline V gene yields SGHVS for CDR1 and FNYEAQ for CDR2. Rearrangement joined TRBV7-6 to TRBJ2-3, with a weak D call of TRBD2 (6 bases match). This receptor was identified in an adult with an advanced solid tumor such as melanoma, head and neck, liver or kidney cancer. The input for sequencing was CD4+ or CD8+ T cells sorted from blood, taken in a trial of the OX40 agonist ivuxolimab. In nucleotides, the sequence is TGTGCCAGCAGCCCCCCAGGGAGGTACACAGATACGCAGTATTTT. Translated, this gives CASSPPGRYTDTQYF.